This TCR beta chain was profiled in a study of shared clonotypes between healthy human individuals. Generated by immunoSEQ multiplex PCR, the TCRdb table keeps only in-frame clones and is missing some. The data show around 1.6 million clones, 98% seen once. V was cut by 0 bases and J by 2 bases, with 5 bases left in between. Germline V gene lookup returns CDR1 KGHSY and CDR2 FQNENV. The CDR3 extends over 14 amino acids. V gene TRBV16 combines with J gene TRBJ1-5; perhaps TRBD1 as D (5 bases). What was sequenced was naive CD4+ T cells sorted from blood. The subset denotes: CD45RA+ positively selected. The TCR was taken from a man aged 30-40 years in good health. The CDR3 protein is CASSQSTGNQPQHF. In DNA form, the CDR3 reads TGTGCCAGCAGCCAATCGACAGGCAATCAGCCCCAGCATTTT.